The text below deals with one TCR beta chain. This CDR3 is built from 16 residues. Germline V gives CDR1 SGHRS, CDR2 YFSETQ. V shed 4 bases and J 1 base; nucleotides not matched to a gene: 4. The sample comes from a study of T cell changes during pregnancy in multiple sclerosis. Assay used: immunoSEQ multiplex PCR; TCRdb lists only in-frame clones, some missing. The sample includes under 95,000 clones, around 95% of them seen just once. Sequenced material: peripheral blood, taken in the second trimester of pregnancy. The clonotype comes from a female donor in good health, enrolled as a control in a pregnancy study. V and J are TRBV5-1 and TRBJ2-2; TRBD2 matches 10 bases. The CDR3 here is CASSVLAGVNTGELFF. CDR3 in DNA: TGCGCCAGCAGCGTGCTAGCGGGGGTGAACACCGGGGAGCTGTTTTTT.